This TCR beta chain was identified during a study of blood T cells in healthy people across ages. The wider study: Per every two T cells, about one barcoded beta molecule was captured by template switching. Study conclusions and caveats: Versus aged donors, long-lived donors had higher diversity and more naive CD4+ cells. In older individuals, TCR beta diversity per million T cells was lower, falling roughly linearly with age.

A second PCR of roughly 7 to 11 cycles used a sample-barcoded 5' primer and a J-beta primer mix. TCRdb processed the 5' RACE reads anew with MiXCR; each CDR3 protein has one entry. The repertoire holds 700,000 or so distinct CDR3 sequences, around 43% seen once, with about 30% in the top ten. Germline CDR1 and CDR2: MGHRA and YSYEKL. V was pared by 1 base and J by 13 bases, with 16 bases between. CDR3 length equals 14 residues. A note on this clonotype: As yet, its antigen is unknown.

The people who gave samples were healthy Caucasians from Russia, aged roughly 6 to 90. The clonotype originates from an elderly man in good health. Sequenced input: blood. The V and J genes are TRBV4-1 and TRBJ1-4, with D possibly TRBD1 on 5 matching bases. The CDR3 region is CASSQVDTGRGLFF. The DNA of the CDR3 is TGCGCCAGCAGCCAAGTGGACACCGGAAGGGGACTGTTTTTT.